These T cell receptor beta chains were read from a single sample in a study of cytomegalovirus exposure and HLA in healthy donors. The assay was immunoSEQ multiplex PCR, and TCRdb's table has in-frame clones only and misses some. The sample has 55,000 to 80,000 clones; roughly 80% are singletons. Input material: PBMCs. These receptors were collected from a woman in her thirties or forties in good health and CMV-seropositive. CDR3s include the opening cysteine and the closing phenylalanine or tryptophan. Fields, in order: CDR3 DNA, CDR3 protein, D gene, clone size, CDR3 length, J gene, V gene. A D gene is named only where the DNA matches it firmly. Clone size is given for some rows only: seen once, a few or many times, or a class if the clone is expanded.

CDR3 DNA: TGTGCCAGCAGTGAAACCTCAAGGAGCACTGAAGCTTTCTTT; CDR3 protein: CASSETSRSTEAFF; D gene: NA; clone size: NA; CDR3 length: 14; J gene: TRBJ1-1; V gene: TRBV6-1
CDR3 DNA: TGTGCCATCAGTGAGTCTACAGGGGCCTACGAGCAGTACTTC; CDR3 protein: CAISESTGAYEQYF; D gene: TRBD1; clone size: NA; CDR3 length: 14; J gene: TRBJ2-7; V gene: TRBV10-3
CDR3 DNA: TGTGCCAGCAGCGTGGGGGCGGGTCAGCCCCAGCATTTT; CDR3 protein: CASSVGAGQPQHF; D gene: NA; clone size: NA; CDR3 length: 13; J gene: TRBJ1-5; V gene: TRBV7-9
CDR3 DNA: TGTGCCAGCAGCCCCCTTCGGGCGGGGACAGGGAGCAATGAGCAGTTCTTC; CDR3 protein: CASSPLRAGTGSNEQFF; D gene: TRBD1; clone size: NA; CDR3 length: 17; J gene: TRBJ2-1; V gene: TRBV9
CDR3 DNA: TGTGCCAGCAGCTTGGGACAGGGAAAGGTTAATGAAAAACTGTTTTTT; CDR3 protein: CASSLGQGKVNEKLFF; D gene: TRBD1; clone size: NA; CDR3 length: 16; J gene: TRBJ1-4; V gene: TRBV5-4
CDR3 DNA: TGTGCCAGCAGCACACCAGGACAGGGGGCGTTCACTGAAGCTTTCTTT; CDR3 protein: CASSTPGQGAFTEAFF; D gene: TRBD1; clone size: NA; CDR3 length: 16; J gene: TRBJ1-1; V gene: TRBV9
CDR3 DNA: TGTGCCAGCAGAACCCAGGGGGCGCGCGAGCAGTACTTC; CDR3 protein: CASRTQGAREQYF; D gene: TRBD1; clone size: NA; CDR3 length: 13; J gene: TRBJ2-7; V gene: TRBV6-6
CDR3 DNA: TGTTCCAGCAGCTTAGAGGATAGCGGCGGCTACACCTTC; CDR3 protein: CSSSLEDSGGYTF; D gene: NA; clone size: once; CDR3 length: 13; J gene: TRBJ1-2; V gene: TRBV7-9
CDR3 DNA: TGTGCCAGCAGTCCCCTGACAGGGAGACTTATTGCCTACGAGCAGTACTTC; CDR3 protein: CASSPLTGRLIAYEQYF; D gene: TRBD1; clone size: NA; CDR3 length: 17; J gene: TRBJ2-7; V gene: TRBV27
CDR3 DNA: TGTGCCAGCAGCTTAGCCGGGGGGCTAGGGGCAGATACGCAGTATTTT; CDR3 protein: CASSLAGGLGADTQYF; D gene: NA; clone size: NA; CDR3 length: 16; J gene: TRBJ2-3; V gene: TRBV13
CDR3 DNA: TGTGCCAGCAGCGTAGAGGCGGGGGCCGTCTACGAGCAGTACTTC; CDR3 protein: CASSVEAGAVYEQYF; D gene: NA; clone size: NA; CDR3 length: 15; J gene: TRBJ2-7; V gene: TRBV9
CDR3 DNA: TGCAGCGCCCAGACAATATCGCGGGGGTCTTCCTACGAGCAGTACTTC; CDR3 protein: CSAQTISRGSSYEQYF; D gene: TRBD2; clone size: NA; CDR3 length: 16; J gene: TRBJ2-7; V gene: TRBV29-1
CDR3 DNA: TGTGCCAGCAGTTCCATTCTAGCGGGGGGCACAGATACGCAGTATTTT; CDR3 protein: CASSSILAGGTDTQYF; D gene: TRBD2; clone size: NA; CDR3 length: 16; J gene: TRBJ2-3; V gene: TRBV27
CDR3 DNA: TGTGCCAGCAGCTTGGAAAGGGGGCGGAACGAGCAGTACTTC; CDR3 protein: CASSLERGRNEQYF; D gene: TRBD1; clone size: few; CDR3 length: 14; J gene: TRBJ2-7; V gene: TRBV7-3
CDR3 DNA: TGTGCCTGCCAGGGTACCTCCCTCGGCAATGAGCAGTTCTTC; CDR3 protein: CACQGTSLGNEQFF; D gene: NA; clone size: once; CDR3 length: 14; J gene: TRBJ2-1; V gene: TRBV30
CDR3 DNA: TGTGCCTGCCGCTGGACTAGCGGAAACAATGAGCAGTTCTTC; CDR3 protein: CACRWTSGNNEQFF; D gene: TRBD2; clone size: NA; CDR3 length: 14; J gene: TRBJ2-1; V gene: TRBV6-1
CDR3 DNA: TGTGCCAGCAGTGAACCAGGCCCCAGGGGCGACACCGGGGAGCTGTTTTTT; CDR3 protein: CASSEPGPRGDTGELFF; D gene: NA; clone size: NA; CDR3 length: 17; J gene: TRBJ2-2; V gene: TRBV6-1
CDR3 DNA: TGTGCCTGGAATCTGGGCAGGGGGCTTACAGATACGCAGTATTTT; CDR3 protein: CAWNLGRGLTDTQYF; D gene: TRBD1; clone size: few; CDR3 length: 15; J gene: TRBJ2-3; V gene: TRBV30
CDR3 DNA: TGTGCCAGCAGTTCGGAGGGGGCCGGAGTTCAGCCCCAGCATTTT; CDR3 protein: CASSSEGAGVQPQHF; D gene: TRBD1; clone size: NA; CDR3 length: 15; J gene: TRBJ1-5; V gene: TRBV27
CDR3 DNA: TGTGCCAGTAGTTTTCGCCCGGGATACACTGAAGCTTTCTTT; CDR3 protein: CASSFRPGYTEAFF; D gene: NA; clone size: NA; CDR3 length: 14; J gene: TRBJ1-1; V gene: TRBV19
CDR3 DNA: TGTGCCAGCAGCTTAGAGTGGGAAGGGGAGGGGGAAAGCTCCTACGAGCAGTACTTC; CDR3 protein: CASSLEWEGEGESSYEQYF; D gene: NA; clone size: few; CDR3 length: 19; J gene: TRBJ2-7; V gene: TRBV7-8
CDR3 DNA: TGCAGCGCTCGACAGGGGGCCTCCTACGAGCAGTACTTC; CDR3 protein: CSARQGASYEQYF; D gene: TRBD1; clone size: NA; CDR3 length: 13; J gene: TRBJ2-7; V gene: TRBV29-1
CDR3 DNA: TGCAGCGTTGATGATCGACAGGGGGATGGCTACACCTTC; CDR3 protein: CSVDDRQGDGYTF; D gene: TRBD1; clone size: NA; CDR3 length: 13; J gene: TRBJ1-2; V gene: TRBV29-1
CDR3 DNA: TGTGCCAGTAGTTCACGGACAGGGGGAATCGTCACTGAAGCTTTCTTT; CDR3 protein: CASSSRTGGIVTEAFF; D gene: TRBD1; clone size: NA; CDR3 length: 16; J gene: TRBJ1-1; V gene: TRBV19
CDR3 DNA: TGTGCCAGCAGCAAACAGGGGGCTGGGGAAAAACTGTTTTTT; CDR3 protein: CASSKQGAGEKLFF; D gene: TRBD1; clone size: NA; CDR3 length: 14; J gene: TRBJ1-4; V gene: TRBV7-9
CDR3 DNA: TGTGCCAGCAGCGTAGCCGACAGGGACTATGGCTACACCTTC; CDR3 protein: CASSVADRDYGYTF; D gene: TRBD1; clone size: NA; CDR3 length: 14; J gene: TRBJ1-2; V gene: TRBV9
CDR3 DNA: TGTGCCAGCAGCATACAGGGAGGGTCGAGTGGAAACACCATATATTTT; CDR3 protein: CASSIQGGSSGNTIYF; D gene: NA; clone size: once; CDR3 length: 16; J gene: TRBJ1-3; V gene: TRBV25-1
CDR3 DNA: TGTGCCAGTAGTGAGGGAAGGCTCTACAATGAGCAGTTCTTC; CDR3 protein: CASSEGRLYNEQFF; D gene: NA; clone size: NA; CDR3 length: 14; J gene: TRBJ2-1; V gene: TRBV19
CDR3 DNA: TGTGCCAGCCAGGACAGAAGGGGTGGCTACACCTTC; CDR3 protein: CASQDRRGGYTF; D gene: NA; clone size: NA; CDR3 length: 12; J gene: TRBJ1-2; V gene: TRBV6-5
CDR3 DNA: TGTGCCAGCAGTTTTTCCGGAGGCACCGGGGAGCTGTTTTTT; CDR3 protein: CASSFSGGTGELFF; D gene: NA; clone size: few; CDR3 length: 14; J gene: TRBJ2-2; V gene: TRBV27
CDR3 DNA: TGCAGTGCTGTTGACAGGACTGAAGCTTTCTTT; CDR3 protein: CSAVDRTEAFF; D gene: NA; clone size: NA; CDR3 length: 11; J gene: TRBJ1-1; V gene: TRBV20-1
CDR3 DNA: TGCGCCAGCAGCTTGGGAGGGTCCCCTGGCTACACCTTC; CDR3 protein: CASSLGGSPGYTF; D gene: NA; clone size: few; CDR3 length: 13; J gene: TRBJ1-2; V gene: TRBV5-1
CDR3 DNA: TGTGCCAGCAGTCCCGGAGCTTTCTTGGAAGCTTTCTTT; CDR3 protein: CASSPGAFLEAFF; D gene: NA; clone size: NA; CDR3 length: 13; J gene: TRBJ1-1; V gene: TRBV6-5
CDR3 DNA: TGTGCCAGCAGTCCTGCGGGGGGGAGGGGTCAGCCCCAGCATTTT; CDR3 protein: CASSPAGGRGQPQHF; D gene: NA; clone size: few; CDR3 length: 15; J gene: TRBJ1-5; V gene: TRBV28
CDR3 DNA: TGTGCCAGCAGGACGACAGGTGGAAACACCATATATTTT; CDR3 protein: CASRTTGGNTIYF; D gene: NA; clone size: NA; CDR3 length: 13; J gene: TRBJ1-3; V gene: TRBV6-1
CDR3 DNA: TGTGCCAGCAGCTCCAGAGTTCCAGGGGGCTGGGAGCAGTTCTTC; CDR3 protein: CASSSRVPGGWEQFF; D gene: TRBD1; clone size: once; CDR3 length: 15; J gene: TRBJ2-1; V gene: TRBV7-9
CDR3 DNA: TGTGCCAGCAGCCTTCTCTACGGGGAAAGCACAGATACGCAGTATTTT; CDR3 protein: CASSLLYGESTDTQYF; D gene: NA; clone size: NA; CDR3 length: 16; J gene: TRBJ2-3; V gene: TRBV11-2
CDR3 DNA: TGCGCCAGCAGCCAGTATGGAAACACCATATATTTT; CDR3 protein: CASSQYGNTIYF; D gene: NA; clone size: NA; CDR3 length: 12; J gene: TRBJ1-3; V gene: TRBV4-1
CDR3 DNA: TGTGCCAGCAGCCGGAGCGGGGGGCCGAACAATGAGCAGTTCTTC; CDR3 protein: CASSRSGGPNNEQFF; D gene: TRBD2; clone size: NA; CDR3 length: 15; J gene: TRBJ2-1; V gene: TRBV5-4
CDR3 DNA: TGTGCCAGCAGCCCGCTGGGCCTTAATGAAAAACTGTTTTTT; CDR3 protein: CASSPLGLNEKLFF; D gene: NA; clone size: few; CDR3 length: 14; J gene: TRBJ1-4; V gene: TRBV7-2
CDR3 DNA: TGCGCCAGCAGTGACGTGGGACAGGGCATTCATACCGGGGAGCTGTTTTTT; CDR3 protein: CASSDVGQGIHTGELFF; D gene: TRBD1; clone size: NA; CDR3 length: 17; J gene: TRBJ2-2; V gene: TRBV10-2
CDR3 DNA: TGTGCCAGCAGTTTCTCTGAGCAGTTCTTC; CDR3 protein: CASSFSEQFF; D gene: NA; clone size: once; CDR3 length: 10; J gene: TRBJ2-1; V gene: TRBV28
CDR3 DNA: TGTGCCATCAGTGAGAACAGGGCTCTTGGGAATCAGCCCCAGCATTTT; CDR3 protein: CAISENRALGNQPQHF; D gene: NA; clone size: NA; CDR3 length: 16; J gene: TRBJ1-5; V gene: TRBV10-3
CDR3 DNA: TGTGCCAGCAGCTTCCGCAATGAGCAGTTCTTC; CDR3 protein: CASSFRNEQFF; D gene: NA; clone size: NA; CDR3 length: 11; J gene: TRBJ2-1; V gene: TRBV5-6
CDR3 DNA: TGTGCCAGCAGCCTCGGGACAGGTTTAGGGGATCAGCCCCAGCATTTT; CDR3 protein: CASSLGTGLGDQPQHF; D gene: TRBD1; clone size: NA; CDR3 length: 16; J gene: TRBJ1-5; V gene: TRBV7-8
CDR3 DNA: TGCGCCAGCAGCACCGACAGGGGGATGACTGAGGCTTTCTTT; CDR3 protein: CASSTDRGMTEAFF; D gene: TRBD1; clone size: NA; CDR3 length: 14; J gene: TRBJ1-1; V gene: TRBV5-1
CDR3 DNA: TGTGCCAGAAGCACCCCGACAGCGAACACCGGGGAGCTGTTTTTT; CDR3 protein: CARSTPTANTGELFF; D gene: NA; clone size: few; CDR3 length: 15; J gene: TRBJ2-2; V gene: TRBV5-3
CDR3 DNA: TGTTCCAGCACCTTGAGTGCAGATACGCAGTATTTT; CDR3 protein: CSSTLSADTQYF; D gene: NA; clone size: few; CDR3 length: 12; J gene: TRBJ2-3; V gene: TRBV7-9
CDR3 DNA: TGTGCCTGGAGTGCCCAACTAGCGGGGGGCCGGCTGTTTTTT; CDR3 protein: CAWSAQLAGGRLFF; D gene: TRBD2; clone size: few; CDR3 length: 14; J gene: TRBJ2-2; V gene: TRBV30
CDR3 DNA: TGTGCCAGCAGCTTCGGACTGGTCACTGAAGCTTTCTTT; CDR3 protein: CASSFGLVTEAFF; D gene: NA; clone size: NA; CDR3 length: 13; J gene: TRBJ1-1; V gene: TRBV7-9
CDR3 DNA: TGTGCTAGTGGTTTGAGAGGGACTAGCGAGAAGCAGTACTTC; CDR3 protein: CASGLRGTSEKQYF; D gene: TRBD2; clone size: NA; CDR3 length: 14; J gene: TRBJ2-7; V gene: TRBV12-5
CDR3 DNA: TGTGCCAGCAGTTCCTCTGGACTAGGGGTTTACGAGCAGTACTTC; CDR3 protein: CASSSSGLGVYEQYF; D gene: TRBD2; clone size: NA; CDR3 length: 15; J gene: TRBJ2-7; V gene: TRBV27
CDR3 DNA: TGTGCCAGCAGCTTAGACACGCCGGGTGCCCCCTACGAGCAGTACTTC; CDR3 protein: CASSLDTPGAPYEQYF; D gene: NA; clone size: NA; CDR3 length: 16; J gene: TRBJ2-7; V gene: TRBV7-6
CDR3 DNA: TGTGCCAGCAGTTCCGGGACAGGGGGAGACTATGGCTACACCTTC; CDR3 protein: CASSSGTGGDYGYTF; D gene: TRBD1; clone size: NA; CDR3 length: 15; J gene: TRBJ1-2; V gene: TRBV27
CDR3 DNA: TGTGCCAGCAGCCTACGGGACAGATCAGTCTATGGCTACACCTTC; CDR3 protein: CASSLRDRSVYGYTF; D gene: TRBD1; clone size: NA; CDR3 length: 15; J gene: TRBJ1-2; V gene: TRBV5-8
CDR3 DNA: TGTGCCAGCAGCGTAGTCCCGGGGGGCGGCGGTAATGAGCAGTTCTTC; CDR3 protein: CASSVVPGGGGNEQFF; D gene: NA; clone size: NA; CDR3 length: 16; J gene: TRBJ2-1; V gene: TRBV9
CDR3 DNA: TGTGCCTGGAAGAGGTCTCCAGGGGACACTGAAGCTTTCTTT; CDR3 protein: CAWKRSPGDTEAFF; D gene: NA; clone size: NA; CDR3 length: 14; J gene: TRBJ1-1; V gene: TRBV30